This T cell receptor (beta chain) was retrieved from a study of regulatory T cells in long-lasting Graves disease. To make TCR beta libraries, researchers used iRepertoire HTBI primers and Arm-PCR of CDR3 regions. Each CDR3 protein gets one entry after TCRdb re-called the multiplex PCR reads with MiXCR. The sample contains more than 450,000 distinct CDR3 sequences, around 12% of which appear only once. V lost 6 bases and J lost 1, with 12 bases in between. Germline loops: CDR1 SEHNR, CDR2 FQNEAQ (reference sequence). The CDR3 spans 14 residues. Time point noted: newly diagnosed GD, antithyroid drugs for less than 3 months. The TCR library was made from RNA extracted from PBMCs. This clonotype has ten or more counts. These same records also appear under a second study, on T cells in Graves' hyperthyroidism and ophthalmopathy.

The rearrangement uses TRBV7-9 and TRBJ1-1, with D unclear. This TCR was recovered from a woman in her thirties with Graves disease. The material sequenced was peripheral blood mononuclear cells (PBMCs), taken at new diagnosis, from a patient treated with antithyroid drugs. Written as DNA, the CDR3 is TGTGCCAGCAGGGGAGGGAGACCGAACACTGAAGCTTTCTTT. Encoded protein: CASRGGRPNTEAFF.